The following is a TCR beta chain sequence with its context. This clonotype was seen only a few times. Its antigen is unknown. No base quality values were provided; no much bigger clone lies one nucleotide off. Relative to germline, V is 0 bases shorter and J is 6 bases shorter, with 9 bases between their ends. Inclusive of the bounding cysteine and phenylalanine, the CDR3 is 14 residues long. Kept here is only the CDR3 DNA, which spans 42 bases and is read in frame from base 1. From the germline V gene, CDR1 is LGHNA and CDR2 is YSLEER. The 39 donors, aged roughly 6 to 95 years, were systemically healthy Caucasian individuals from Russia. Each donor gave around 9.9 milliliters of peripheral blood, collected into EDTA-treated Vacutainer tubes. Ficoll-Paque density-gradient centrifugation was used to isolate PBMCs, with at least 6.5 million per sample. Trizol reagent was used to extract total RNA from the PBMCs, yielding at least 6 micrograms per sample. For every donor, an aliquot of PBMCs went through flow cytometry to measure the percentages of naive CD45RAhigh/CD27high T cells.

This sample is drawn from a study of blood T cells in healthy people across ages (dated by TCRdb to about 2015). In terms of the full investigation: Template switching captured roughly one uniquely barcoded TCR beta cDNA molecule per two T cells in model experiments. Donors of different ages were randomly distributed across sequencing lanes to avoid experimental bias. The study analyzed two additional independent replicas of 1 million unique cDNA reads from the same blood draw for two donors, one aged 18 to 30 and one aged 80 or older. Using deep sequencing normalized with unique cDNA molecular identifiers, the study measured how TCR beta repertoire diversity changes with age. The donors were divided into four age groups: young (average approximately 15 years), middle-aged (roughly 42), aged (approximately 62) and long-lived (about 84). Broader findings and caveats from the paper: Bulk unsorted PBMC profiling prevented conclusive comparison of naive and antigen-experienced compartments. Estimates of total diversity based on one million sequenced T cells were considered lower bounds and underestimates. Because donor CMV infection status was unknown, age-related changes in expanded clonotypes were potentially confounded. Compared with the aged group, the long-lived group had more naive CD4+ T cells, fewer expanded clones and increased TCR diversity, a pattern suggesting age selection. As age increased, observed TCR beta diversity per million T cells dropped in a roughly linear way, and a significant reduction was already evident by age 40. The percentage of naive T cells measured by flow cytometry correlated strongly with observed TCR beta diversity.

The library was prepared using 5' RACE. TCRdb names Illumina HiSeq 2500 as the instrument used. A second PCR of roughly 7 to 11 cycles was performed with a sample-barcoded 5' primer and a J-beta primer mix. Each TCR beta cDNA molecule received a unique molecular identifier from a template-switch 5' adaptor carrying 12 random nucleotides. At least 3 million CDR3-containing paired-end reads were obtained from each sample. The Mint cDNA synthesis kit, primed by a TRBC-specific oligonucleotide, was used to synthesize first-strand cDNA from all RNA. Following uracil-DNA glycosylase treatment, a first 18-cycle PCR with universal primers M1SS and BC2_uni_R was performed on all cDNA. As for how the authors treated the data: For normalization, 1 million high-quality reads, each with a distinct molecular identifier, were randomly selected from each sample. Instead of being binned into consensus sequences, reads with shared molecular identifiers were discarded. MiTCR, set to a Q25 quality threshold and the strictest error-elimination algorithm, was used for CDR3 identification, clonotype clustering and error correction. A nonparametric unseen species model with Euler transformation was used to estimate lower-bound total TCR beta diversity. The public reads were quality trimmed at Q25 with fastp and then assembled into clones with MiXCR by TCRdb, keeping productive beta chains. Each record represents a unique CDR3 protein, reported with the most common genes and DNA among its rows. TCRdb's processing, not the authors' own work, is the source of the V and J calls. This sample is represented by over a million distinct CDR3 sequences; roughly 59% of them were singletons. The top ten clones comprise 6.7% of the sample.

Sequencing input: blood. Rearrangement joined TRBV4-3 to TRBJ2-1; possibly the D gene is TRBD2, per 6 matching bases. The clonotype was recovered from a man between 18 and 29 years old in good health. For the CDR3, the sequence is CASSQDWRGNEQFF. The nucleotides are TGCGCCAGCAGCCAAGACTGGAGGGGCAATGAGCAGTTCTTC.